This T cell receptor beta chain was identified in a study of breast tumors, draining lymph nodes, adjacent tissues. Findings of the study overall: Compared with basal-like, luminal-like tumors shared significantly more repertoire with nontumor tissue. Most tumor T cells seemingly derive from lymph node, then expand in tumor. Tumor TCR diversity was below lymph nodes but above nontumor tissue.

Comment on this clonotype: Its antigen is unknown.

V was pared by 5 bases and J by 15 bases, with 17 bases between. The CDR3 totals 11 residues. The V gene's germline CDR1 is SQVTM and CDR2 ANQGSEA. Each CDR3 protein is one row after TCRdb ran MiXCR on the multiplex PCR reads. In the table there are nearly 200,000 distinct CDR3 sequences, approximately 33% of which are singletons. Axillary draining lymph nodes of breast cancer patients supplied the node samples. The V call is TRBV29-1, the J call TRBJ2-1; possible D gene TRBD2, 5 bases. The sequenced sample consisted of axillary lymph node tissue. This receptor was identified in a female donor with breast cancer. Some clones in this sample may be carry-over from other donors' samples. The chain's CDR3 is CSVFSGVQRFF. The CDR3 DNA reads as TGCAGCGTTTTCTCCGGGGTACAGCGGTTCTTC.